The rows below give T cell receptor beta chains drawn from one sample of a study of T-cell memory formation after mild COVID-19. Each CDR3 protein gets one entry after TCRdb re-called the 5' RACE reads with MiXCR. The top ten clones hold around 12% of a sample with roughly 550,000 distinct CDR3 sequences, roughly 20% of them seen once. Material: PBMCs or a T cell subset sorted from them (not recorded which). Receptors originate from an adult woman who had mild COVID-19 (a few samples of this study predate the infection). Cell type and time point are not known. Each CDR3 is given without its conserved first and last residue. A row's size may be missing; if present it is once, few, many or a size class.

clone_size j_call v_call cdr3_aa
. TRBJ2-7 TRBV5-6 ASRLVTGPGGYEQY
. TRBJ2-7 TRBV14 ASSLNVGGSVHEQY
many TRBJ2-1 TRBV6-5 ASRRQVYNEQF
many TRBJ2-1 TRBV12-3/TRBV12-4 ASSGTSGVWEQF
. TRBJ2-1 TRBV7-9 ASSPILQRETYNEQF
. TRBJ2-7 TRBV6-2/TRBV6-3 ASSYAEGSYEQY
few TRBJ2-7 TRBV4-1 ASSQDPSGGAEYEQY
. TRBJ2-4 TRBV5-1 ASSLEQPTAKNIQY
few TRBJ2-3 TRBV4-3 ASSQVKGLGADTQY
. TRBJ1-2 TRBV12-3/TRBV12-4 ASLLSRFSDGYT
few TRBJ2-7 TRBV20-1 SARDMFGQGHGEQY
. TRBJ2-7 TRBV7-6 ASGPTGQVPYEQY
few TRBJ1-4 TRBV24-1 ATSDPAAGTNEKLF
many TRBJ1-2 TRBV9 ASSVSDSPGYGYT
. TRBJ2-7 TRBV7-9 ASSLVAVTYEQY
. TRBJ2-3 TRBV15 ATSRVGVWEGTDTQY
. TRBJ2-7 TRBV19 ASSLWRRSYEQY
few TRBJ2-3 TRBV20-1 SARGLAGGPDTQY